Listed here are 16 T cell receptor beta chains from one sample, sequenced in a study of blood T cells in healthy people across ages. Combining a sample-barcoded 5' primer with a J-beta primer mix, a second PCR ran for roughly 7 to 11 cycles. TCRdb processed the 5' RACE reads anew with MiXCR; each CDR3 protein has one entry. The sample contains roughly 700,000 distinct CDR3 sequences, roughly 30% of which appear only once. Sequences were obtained from blood. Receptors were obtained from a woman older than 75 in good health.

The rearrangement links TRBV18 to TRBJ1-1, with no clear D. Germline V gene lookup returns CDR1 KGHSH and CDR2 LQKENI. V lost 2 bases, J lost 0 bases, and 7 bases lay in between. The CDR3 contains 14 residues. CDR3 region: CASSPSALNTEAFF. CDR3 sequence (DNA): TGTGCCAGCTCACCAAGCGCCCTGAACACTGAAGCTTTCTTT.

This clonotype was counted at least ten times. This chain connects TRBV20-1 to TRBJ1-6; unclear D gene. Germline CDR1 DFQATT, CDR2 SNEGSKA (reference sequence). The CDR3 has 13 amino acids. V was pared by 6 bases and J by 7 bases, with 13 bases between. The DNA of the CDR3 is TGCAGTGCCCCCGCGGGAGGAAATTCACCCCTCCACTTT. This sequence encodes CSAPAGGNSPLHF.

The table lists this clonotype with many counts. The rearrangement joins TRBV7-2 to TRBJ1-5; D is perhaps TRBD1 (6 bases). Trimming left V 6 bases short and J 10 bases short, with 19 bases between. The CDR3 extends over 14 amino acids. Germline V CDR1 and CDR2: SGHTA, FQGNSA. DNA of the CDR3: TGTGCCAGCAGTTCGTACAGGGCAATACAACCCCAGCATTTT. This gives the protein CASSSYRAIQPQHF.

The chain employs TRBV20-1 and TRBJ2-5; D may be TRBD2 (6 bases). CDR3 length: 16 amino acids. Germline lookup yields CDR1 DFQATT and CDR2 SNEGSKA (reference sequence). Trimming took off 4 bases at V and 7 bases at J, with 25 bases between the two ends. The CDR3: CSATMQSLGLKGTQYF. The DNA of the CDR3 is TGCAGTGCTACCATGCAATCGTTGGGACTTAAAGGGACCCAGTACTTC.

This clonotype has only a few counts. The V and J genes are TRBV12-5 and TRBJ1-5; 9 nucleotides agree with TRBD1. The CDR3 has 14 residues. J was trimmed by 4 bases and V by 4 bases; bases with no gene match: 2. The germline gives CDR1 LGHNT, CDR2 FRNRAP. The DNA of the CDR3 is TGTGCTAGTGGTTCCGGGACAGGGAATCAGCCCCAGCATTTT. Amino acid sequence: CASGSGTGNQPQHF. Drawing the rest from reference TRBV12-5 and TRBJ1-5, the complete variable domain is DARVTQTPRHKVTEMGQEVTMRCQPILGHNTVFWYRQTMMQGLELLAYFRNRAPLDDSGMPKDRFSAEMPDATLATLKIQPSEPRDSAVYFCASGSGTGNQPQHFGDGTRLSIL.

This clonotype showed up many times. This sequence joins TRBV20-1 and TRBJ1-1, with no clear D. There are 13 residues in the CDR3. V lost 7 bases and J lost 0, with 12 bases in between. Germline loops: CDR1 DFQATT, CDR2 SNEGSKA (reference sequence). The CDR3 reads CSVKSGVNTEAFF. CDR3 nucleotides: TGCAGTGTTAAGTCAGGAGTGAACACTGAAGCTTTCTTT.

CDR3 loop: CAWSTGTRSQPQHF. The CDR3 nucleotides read TGTGCCTGGAGTACCGGGACCAGGAGTCAGCCCCAGCATTTT. The chain carries TRBV30 and TRBJ1-5, with a tentative D call TRBD1 (5 bases). The CDR3 totals 14 residues. CDR1 GTSNPN and CDR2 SVGIG come from the germline V gene (reference sequence). Trimming cost V 2 bases and J 6 bases, with 14 bases left between them.

This clonotype was counted at least ten times. This sequence joins TRBV28 and TRBJ2-7; D might be TRBD2 (5 bases). The CDR3 runs to 14 residues. Germline V gives CDR1 MDHEN, CDR2 SYDVKM. Between the trimmed V and J ends, which lost 5 bases and 0 bases, there was a span of 11 bases. Here the CDR3 DNA reads TGTGCCAGCAGTCTCCGAGGGCTCTCCTACGAGCAGTACTTC. Its translation is CASSLRGLSYEQYF.

There are many counts of this clonotype. The J gene is TRBJ1-1, the V gene TRBV7-2; TRBD1 matches 9 bases. Trimming removed 5 bases from V and 7 bases from J; junction bases left unmatched: 2. CDR1 is SGHTA and CDR2 is FQGNSA in the germline V gene. The CDR3 sequence is 12 residues long. CDR3 sequence: CASSGTGREAFF. In DNA form, the CDR3 reads TGTGCCAGCAGCGGGACAGGGCGTGAAGCTTTCTTT.

The gene calls are TRBV12-5 and TRBJ2-1; a weak D match, TRBD2 (6 bases). TRBJ2-7 explains the end of the DNA better; the J call may be wrong. Germline CDR1 reads LGHNT; CDR2 reads FRNRAP. CDR3 length: 16 amino acids. The chain's CDR3 is CASGLVRAGTYNEQYF. CDR3 coding DNA: TGTGCTAGTGGTTTGGTACGTGCGGGGACCTACAATGAGCAGTACTTC.

A word on this clonotype: This may arise from a read error, as a much more abundant clone is one base away. The gene calls are TRBV7-3 and TRBJ2-1; 9 bases are a match to TRBD2. Germline V gene sequence: CDR1 SGHTA, CDR2 FQGTGA. This CDR3 contains 15 residues. The DNA of the CDR3 is TGTGCCAGCAGTACAGCGGGGGGAACTTACAGTGAGCAGTTCTTC. The encoded protein is CASSTAGGTYSEQFF.

The sample holds one count of this clonotype. This rearrangement joins TRBV20-1 to TRBJ2-6, with D tentatively TRBD2 (7 bases). Germline loops: CDR1 DFQATT, CDR2 SNEGSKA (reference sequence). The CDR3 consists of 16 residues. Trimming left V 2 bases short and J 8 bases short, with 19 bases between. In DNA form, the CDR3 reads TGCAGTGCTAGACCCGGGGGGCGGGCTATTCCCAACGTCCTGACTTTC. The encoded protein is CSARPGGRAIPNVLTF.

This chain joins TRBV20-1 and TRBJ1-6, with D perhaps matching TRBD1 (5 bases). This CDR3 spans 14 amino acids. CDR1 DFQATT and CDR2 SNEGSKA come from the germline V gene (reference sequence). V shed 6 bases and J shed 6 bases, with 15 bases lying between them. CDR3 DNA: TGCAGTGCCCGGGACCTTATTCTTAATTCACCCCTCCACTTT. Amino acids: CSARDLILNSPLHF.

Details on this clonotype: Being one base from a much bigger clone, this may be a read error. The chain carries TRBV5-1 and TRBJ2-3; 9 positions agree with TRBD1. There are 12 residues in the CDR3. From germline, CDR1 is SGHRS and CDR2 YFSETQ. This CDR3 is CVSSPGQGAQYF. CDR3 in DNA: TGCGTCAGCAGCCCGGGACAGGGCGCGCAGTATTTT.

V usage is TRBV5-1 and J usage is TRBJ2-1, with 10 bases that match TRBD2. This CDR3 region has 15 residues. V shed 5 bases and J 4 bases; nucleotides not matched to a gene: 6. Per germline, CDR1 SGHRS and CDR2 YFSETQ. The CDR3 DNA sequence: TGCGCCAGCAGGGGAAAGCGGGAGGGATACAATGAGCAGTTCTTC. It specifies CASRGKREGYNEQFF.

V gene TRBV7-9 combines with J gene TRBJ2-7; TRBD1 matches at 9 bases. The CDR3 loop spans 15 amino acids. The ends lost 5 bases at V and 4 bases at J; junction bases unmatched: 9. The V gene's germline CDR1 is SEHNR and CDR2 FQNEAQ (reference sequence). CDR3 DNA sequence: TGTGCCAGCAGCCCAATCGGGACAGGGACATACGAGCAGTACTTC. Translation: CASSPIGTGTYEQYF.